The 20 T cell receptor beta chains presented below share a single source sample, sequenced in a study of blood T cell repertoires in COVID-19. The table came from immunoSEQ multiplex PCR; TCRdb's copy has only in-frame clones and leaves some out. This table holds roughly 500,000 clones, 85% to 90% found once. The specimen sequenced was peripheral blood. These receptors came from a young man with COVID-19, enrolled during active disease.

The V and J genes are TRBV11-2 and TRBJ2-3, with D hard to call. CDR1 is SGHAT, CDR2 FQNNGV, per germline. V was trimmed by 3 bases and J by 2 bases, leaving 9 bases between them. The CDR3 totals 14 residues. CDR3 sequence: CASSFLADTDTQYF. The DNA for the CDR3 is TGTGCCAGCAGCTTTTTAGCAGACACAGATACGCAGTATTTT.

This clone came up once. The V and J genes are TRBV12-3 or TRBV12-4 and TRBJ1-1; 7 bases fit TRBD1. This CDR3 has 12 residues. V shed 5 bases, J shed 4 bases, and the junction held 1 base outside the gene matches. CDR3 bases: TGTGCCAGCAGTCACAGGGGCACTGAAGCTTTCTTT. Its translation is CASSHRGTEAFF.

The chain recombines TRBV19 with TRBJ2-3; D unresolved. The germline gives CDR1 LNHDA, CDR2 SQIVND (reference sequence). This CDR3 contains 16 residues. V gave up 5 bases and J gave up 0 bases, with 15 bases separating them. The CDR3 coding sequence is TGTGCCAGTAGTGCTGACTCGACTTCTAGCACAGATACGCAGTATTTT. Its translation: CASSADSTSSTDTQYF.

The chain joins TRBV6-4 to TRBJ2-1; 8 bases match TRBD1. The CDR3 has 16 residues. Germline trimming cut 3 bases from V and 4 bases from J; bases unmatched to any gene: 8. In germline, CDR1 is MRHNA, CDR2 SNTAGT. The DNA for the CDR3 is TGTGCCAGCAGTGAGGGGACAGGTTCCCCATACAATGAGCAGTTCTTC. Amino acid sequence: CASSEGTGSPYNEQFF.

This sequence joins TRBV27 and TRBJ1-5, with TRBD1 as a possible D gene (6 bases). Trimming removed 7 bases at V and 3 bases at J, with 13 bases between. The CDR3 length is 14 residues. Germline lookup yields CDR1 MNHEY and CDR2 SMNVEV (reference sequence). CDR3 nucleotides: TGTGCCAGCACCCCTGCAGGGGCCAATCAGCCCCAGCATTTT. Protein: CASTPAGANQPQHF.

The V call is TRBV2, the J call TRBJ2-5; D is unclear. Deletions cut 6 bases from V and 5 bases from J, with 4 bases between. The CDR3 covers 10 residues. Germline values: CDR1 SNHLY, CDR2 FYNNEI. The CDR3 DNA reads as TGTGCCAGCAGAGAGGAGACCCAGTACTTC. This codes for CASREETQYF.

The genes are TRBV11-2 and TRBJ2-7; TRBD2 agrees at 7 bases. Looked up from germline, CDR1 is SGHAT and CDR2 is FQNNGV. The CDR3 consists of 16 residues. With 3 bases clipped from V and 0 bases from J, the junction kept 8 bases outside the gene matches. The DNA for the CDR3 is TGTGCCAGCAGCTTGAGTGGGGGGAGGGCCTCCTACGAGCAGTACTTC. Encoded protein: CASSLSGGRASYEQYF.

The CDR3 nucleotides are TGTGCCAGCATGACATTGGATTGGTCACCCCTCCACTTT. It translates to CASMTLDWSPLHF. This chain links TRBV2 with TRBJ1-6, with D uncertain. This CDR3 is 13 amino acids long. Germline CDR1 reads SNHLY; CDR2 reads FYNNEI. The V gene lost 7 bases and the J gene lost 10 bases, with 14 bases spanning the gap.

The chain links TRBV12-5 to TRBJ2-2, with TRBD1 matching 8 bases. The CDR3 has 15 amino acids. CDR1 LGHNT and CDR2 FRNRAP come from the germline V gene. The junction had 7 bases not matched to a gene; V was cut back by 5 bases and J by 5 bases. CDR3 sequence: CASGPGTGGTGELFF. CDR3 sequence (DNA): TGTGCTAGTGGTCCTGGGACAGGCGGGACCGGGGAGCTGTTTTTT.

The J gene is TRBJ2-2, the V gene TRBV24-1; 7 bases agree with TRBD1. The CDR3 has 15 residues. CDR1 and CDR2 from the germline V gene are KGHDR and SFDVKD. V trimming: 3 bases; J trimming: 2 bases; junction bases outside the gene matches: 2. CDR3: CATSDTGVNTGELFF. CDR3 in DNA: TGTGCCACCAGTGATACAGGGGTTAACACCGGGGAGCTGTTTTTT.

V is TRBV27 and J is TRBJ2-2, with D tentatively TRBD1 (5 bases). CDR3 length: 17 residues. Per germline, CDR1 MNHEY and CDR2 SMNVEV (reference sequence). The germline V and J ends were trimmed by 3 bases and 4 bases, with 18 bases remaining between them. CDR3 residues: CASSFSGPGFGTGELFF. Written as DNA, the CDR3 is TGTGCCAGCAGTTTCTCAGGCCCAGGGTTCGGCACCGGGGAGCTGTTTTTT.

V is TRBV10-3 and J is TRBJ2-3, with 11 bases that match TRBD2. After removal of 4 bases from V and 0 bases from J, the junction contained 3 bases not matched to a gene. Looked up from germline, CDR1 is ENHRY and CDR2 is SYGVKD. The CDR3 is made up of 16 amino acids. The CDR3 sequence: CAISGLAGPSTDTQYF. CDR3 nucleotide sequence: TGTGCCATCAGTGGACTAGCGGGACCTAGCACAGATACGCAGTATTTT.

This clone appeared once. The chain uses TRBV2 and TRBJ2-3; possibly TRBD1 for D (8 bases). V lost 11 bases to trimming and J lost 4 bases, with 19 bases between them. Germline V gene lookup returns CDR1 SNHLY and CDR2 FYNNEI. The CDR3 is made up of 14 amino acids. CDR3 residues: CADRRTGRADTQYF. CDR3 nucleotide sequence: TGTGCCGACCGCAGGACAGGGAGGGCAGATACGCAGTATTTT.

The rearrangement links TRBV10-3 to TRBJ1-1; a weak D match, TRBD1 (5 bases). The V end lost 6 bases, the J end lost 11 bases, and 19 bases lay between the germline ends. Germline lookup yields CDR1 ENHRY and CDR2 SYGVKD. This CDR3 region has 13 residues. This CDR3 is CAISPTGPGEAFF. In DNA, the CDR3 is TGTGCCATCAGCCCTACAGGCCCGGGGGAGGCTTTCTTT.

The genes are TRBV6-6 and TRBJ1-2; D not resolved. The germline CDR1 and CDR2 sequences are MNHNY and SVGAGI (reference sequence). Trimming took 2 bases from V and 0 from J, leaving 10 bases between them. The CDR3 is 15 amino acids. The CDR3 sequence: CASSYDGAPNYGYTF. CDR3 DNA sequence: TGTGCCAGCAGTTACGACGGAGCCCCTAACTATGGCTACACCTTC.

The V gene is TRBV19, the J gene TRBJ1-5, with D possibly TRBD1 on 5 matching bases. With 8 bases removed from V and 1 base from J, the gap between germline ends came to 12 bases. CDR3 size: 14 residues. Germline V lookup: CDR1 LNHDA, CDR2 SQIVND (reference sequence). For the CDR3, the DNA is TGTGCCAGTGCAGGGCTTAGGAGCAATCAGCCCCAGCATTTT. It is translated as CASAGLRSNQPQHF.

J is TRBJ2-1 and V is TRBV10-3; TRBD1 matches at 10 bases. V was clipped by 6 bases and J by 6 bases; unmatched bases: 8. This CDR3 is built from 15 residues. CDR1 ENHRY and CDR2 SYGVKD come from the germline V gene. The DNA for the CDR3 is TGTGCCATCAGCCCCGGACAGGGGGAAGGCAATGAGCAGTTCTTC. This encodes CAISPGQGEGNEQFF.

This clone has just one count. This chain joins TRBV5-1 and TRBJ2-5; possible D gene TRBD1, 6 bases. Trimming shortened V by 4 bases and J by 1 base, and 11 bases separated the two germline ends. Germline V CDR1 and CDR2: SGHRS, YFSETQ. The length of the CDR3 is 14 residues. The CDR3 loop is CASSPRQAQETQYF. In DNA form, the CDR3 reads TGCGCCAGCAGCCCCAGACAGGCCCAAGAGACCCAGTACTTC.

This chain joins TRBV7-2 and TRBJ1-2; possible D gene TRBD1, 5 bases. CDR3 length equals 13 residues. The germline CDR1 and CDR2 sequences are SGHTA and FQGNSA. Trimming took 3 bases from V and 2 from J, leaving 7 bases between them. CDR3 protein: CASSFDRNYGYTF. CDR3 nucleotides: TGTGCCAGCAGCTTTGACAGAAACTATGGCTACACCTTC.

CDR3 sequence reads: CASSSVHQREYF. The CDR3 coding sequence is TGTGCCAGCAGCTCCGTCCATCAGCGGGAGTACTTC. The chain recombines TRBV11-2 with TRBJ2-7, with D perhaps matching TRBD2 (6 bases). This CDR3 contains 12 residues. Germline CDR1 and CDR2: SGHAT and FQNNGV. V lost 4 bases, J lost 11 bases, and 15 bases lay in between.